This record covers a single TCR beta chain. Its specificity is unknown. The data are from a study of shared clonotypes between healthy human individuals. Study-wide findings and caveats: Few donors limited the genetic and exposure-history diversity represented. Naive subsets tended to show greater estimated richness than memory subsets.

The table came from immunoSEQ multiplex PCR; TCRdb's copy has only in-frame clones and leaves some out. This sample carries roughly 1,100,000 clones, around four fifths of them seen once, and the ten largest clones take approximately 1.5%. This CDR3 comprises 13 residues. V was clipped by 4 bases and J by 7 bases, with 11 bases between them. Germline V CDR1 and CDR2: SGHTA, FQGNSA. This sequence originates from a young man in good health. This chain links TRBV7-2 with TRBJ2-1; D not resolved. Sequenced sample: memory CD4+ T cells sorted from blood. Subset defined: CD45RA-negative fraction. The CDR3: CASSSPVYNEQFF. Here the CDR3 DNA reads TGTGCCAGCAGCTCCCCGGTGTATAATGAGCAGTTCTTC.